This T cell receptor (beta chain) was recovered during a study of identical twins. The donor group consisted entirely of healthy Caucasians. TCRdb reprocessed the 5' RACE reads via MiXCR and lists one record per CDR3 protein. Of under 300,000 distinct CDR3 sequences in the sample, 11% to 15% were seen once. Study-level points and caveats: Insertions were fewer in abundant cord blood beta clonotypes, whereas memory repertoires showed none of this pattern. Interpretation of the results relied on cross-sectional statistical analysis and not on following the same donors.

In the case of this clonotype: What it binds is unknown.

The CDR3 runs 15 residues. In germline, CDR1 is LNHDA, CDR2 SQIVND (reference sequence). Trimming at V came to 7 bases and at J to 2 bases, leaving 8 bases not matched to a gene. This chain connects TRBV19 to TRBJ2-3, with TRBD2 matching over 8 bases. The sequence came from a woman under 30 in good health. Specimen: memory (CD45RO+) T cells sorted from blood. The chain's CDR3 is CASNQRGGVTDTQYF. As DNA, the CDR3 is TGTGCCAGTAACCAACGGGGGGGAGTCACAGATACGCAGTATTTT. Filled out from reference TRBV19 and TRBJ2-3, the complete variable domain reads DGGITQSPKYLFRKEGQNVTLSCEQNLNHDAMYWYRQDPGQGLRLIYYSQIVNDFQKGDIAEGYSVSREKKESFPLTVTSAQKNPTAFYLCASNQRGGVTDTQYFGPGTRLTVL.